The clone carrying this T cell receptor (beta chain) has at least ten counts. Each CDR3 protein is one row after TCRdb ran MiXCR on the PCR reads. The sample contains 89,000 or so distinct CDR3 sequences, over 45% of which appear only once. This record comes from a study of CDR3 diversity in severe acne. CDR3 length: 17 residues. Germline V gives CDR1 SGHKS, CDR2 YYEKEE (reference sequence). Trimming at V came to 3 bases and at J to 5 bases, leaving 13 bases not matched to a gene. The rearrangement uses TRBV5-5 and TRBJ2-5; 10 nucleotides line up with TRBD2. The sample consisted of blood. The receptor comes from a male donor in good health, serving as a control. The DNA of the CDR3 is TGTGCCAGCAGCTCTGGAGGGCTAGCGGGAGCGGGGGAGACCCAGTACTTC. It yields the protein CASSSGGLAGAGETQYF. The full variable domain, in which reference TRBV5-5 and TRBJ2-5 provide the parts outside the CDR3, is DAGVTQSPTHLIKTRGQQVTLRCSPISGHKSVSWYQQVLGQGPQFIFQYYEKEERGRGNFPDRFSARQFPNYSSELNVNALLLGDSALYLCASSSGGLAGAGETQYFGPGTRLLVL.